This TCR beta chain was identified in a study of regulatory T cells in long-lasting Graves disease (dated by TCRdb to the early 2020s). For the study in its entirety: In the newly diagnosed Graves' disease group, patients had been taking antithyroid drugs for less than 3 months. The study was registered as a clinical trial and conducted in China. Patients with persistent Graves' disease were compared with patients with newly diagnosed Graves' disease using TCR sequencing and RNA sequencing of peripheral blood. TCR sequencing covered 13 persistent and around 20 newly diagnosed Graves' disease patients, 33 samples in total. On the study overall, not on this receptor specifically: Persistent Graves' disease patients showed lower TCR Shannon entropy and fewer highly expanded clones than newly diagnosed patients, suggesting clonal expansion. A larger number of public clonotypes was shared among persistent patients (approximately 2,600) than among newly diagnosed patients (around 970). Preferential use of TRBV28, TRBJ1-2 and TRBJ2-5 was observed in persistent disease, whereas TRBV20-1 and TRBJ2-1 were favored in newly diagnosed disease. Only peripheral blood was studied, because thyroid tissue, the primary lesion, was inaccessible. Sequencing and analysis were restricted to the TCR beta chain. As a limitation, the authors acknowledged that the small sample size may reduce accuracy.

To prepare the library, multiplex PCR was applied. Sequencer: Illumina HiSeq 4000. To build TCR beta libraries, CDR3 regions were amplified by Arm-PCR using iRepertoire HTBI primers. Gel purification was performed on PCR products prior to sequencing. The study's own analysis went as follows. Across samples, roughly 60 TRBV and 15 or so TRBJ segments were identified and used for gene usage analysis of CDR3 amino acid clonotypes. Filtered high-quality paired reads were merged into contigs using COPE and FqMerger. BLAST was used to align contigs to IMGT TRBV, TRBD and TRBJ reference genes, and CDR3 was defined according to IMGT. Any clonotype with a frequency above 0.1% was counted as a highly expanded clone. Repertoire diversity was measured by Shannon entropy, and V-J evenness by the Gini coefficient. Clonotypes shared by more than one individual were considered public. TCRdb redid the processing of the public reads, applying fastp at Q25 and MiXCR, and retained in-frame beta chains. Every entry covers one CDR3 protein and lists the most common genes and DNA from its rows. None of the V and J calls come from the authors' own analysis; TCRdb made them. For this sample the table gives around 500,000 distinct CDR3 sequences, of which 13% were detected only once. The top ten constitute 8% to 10% of the sample.

The sample's time point label, decoded: newly diagnosed GD, antithyroid drugs for less than 3 months. For both TCR sequencing and RNA sequencing, RNA was extracted from PBMCs in TRIzol. Graves' disease was diagnosed according to American Thyroid Association guidelines. Recruitment of patients was carried out at an endocrinology department in Xi'an, China. From each patient, about 9.7 milliliters of peripheral blood was collected into an EDTA anticoagulant tube. Ficoll Paque Plus density gradient separation was used to isolate PBMCs, and no additional T cell sorting was done. RNA quality was checked with an Agilent 2100 Bioanalyzer and agarose gel, and concentration with a NanoDrop 2000. V is cut by 1 base and J by 2 bases, and the space between the germline ends is 6 bases. The cysteine opens and the phenylalanine closes a CDR3 of 14 amino acids. Left in the record is the CDR3 DNA by itself, 42 bases read in frame from the first base.

In its sample, this clonotype was seen many times. This clone's antigen is unknown. There are no base qualities to consult, and no much larger clone falls within one base. This same sample was also taken into another study, of T cells in Graves' hyperthyroidism and ophthalmopathy. The second source states: Stable Graves' hyperthyroidism was defined as no progression to ophthalmopathy during 18 months of follow-up. The hyperthyroidism patients were between 18 and 65 years old and newly diagnosed, with a disease duration of less than 2 months. Any patient with an uncontrolled infection, another autoimmune disease, pregnancy or lactation was excluded. Diagnoses were based on clinical symptoms, serum thyroxine and TRAb, thyroid ultrasound and orbital computed tomography. For the first round of RT-PCR on the TCR CDR3, the HTBI primer set was used together with the Qiagen OneStep RT-PCR kit. Most expanded thyroid clonotypes (frequency above 0.001) were also detected in blood, suggesting blood repertoires may reflect thyroid immune responses. A model built on a 13 V-J signature distinguished ophthalmopathy from stable hyperthyroidism, reaching roughly 88% sensitivity and 81.08% specificity in cross-validation and 80%/75% in testing. In validation, the model predicted progression to ophthalmopathy a median of around 6.5 months before onset, with roughly 70% sensitivity and roughly 77% specificity. A discovery cohort of approximately 100 patients, 43 with Graves' ophthalmopathy and approximately 55 with stable Graves' hyperthyroidism, was used to find distinguishing TCR V-J signatures. Whether ophthalmopathy could be predicted prospectively was tested in an independent validation cohort made up of 18 to 20 hyperthyroidism patients plus 17 patients who later progressed to ophthalmopathy. The approximately 100 discovery patients were divided at random into training and test sets in a 7:3 ratio. In over five Graves' hyperthyroidism patients, the study also compared T-cell repertoires from thyroid tissue with T-cell repertoires from blood. After blood sampling, hyperthyroidism patients were treated with methimazole at a starting dose of 30 mg daily, and ophthalmopathy patients were treated with high-dose intravenous methylprednisolone. A second multiplex PCR round built the libraries, followed by size selection and purification. Paired-end sequencing of the libraries was performed with 100 bp reads on an Illumina HiSeq2000. SOAPnuke was used to process the raw data, with reads discarded if the reads contained adapters or uncalled bases, had a mean Phred below 15, or lacked an exact constant-primer or identifier match. COPE v1.2.5 was used to merge the high-quality paired reads, and each unique nucleotide sequence was defined as a clonotype. MiTCR v1.1 was used to align clonotypes to the IMGT TRBV, TRBD and TRBJ reference segments. The analysis was restricted to V-J combinations with a frequency above 0.0001, which together covered 98% to 99.2% of the repertoires. A TCS score was defined as the ratio of F50 (clonal expansion) to E x V (chaos), with BLOSUM62-based TCRdist applied between CDR3 peptides within each V-J. Welch's t-statistics and random forest reduced 500 to 650 V-J features to roughly 13, which were used in a naive Bayes classifier (R e1071). Sample size was not statistically predetermined, and blinding of investigators to group allocation was not performed. TCR Vbeta CDR3 sequencing of 140 or so peripheral blood samples (43 ophthalmopathy, about 80 hyperthyroidism and approximately 17 progressor patients) is reported in the paper.

The source was peripheral blood mononuclear cells (PBMCs), collected at new diagnosis, from a patient treated with antithyroid drugs. The source is a man aged 25 to 40 with Graves disease. Donor details come from another sample of the same person, matched by shared clones. The sequence is built from TRBV12-3 or TRBV12-4 and TRBJ2-4; the D gene is possibly TRBD1 or TRBD2, with 5 bases matching each. The CDR3 loop reads CASSLGGTKNIQYF. The DNA sequence follows: TGTGCCAGCAGTTTAGGGGGGACCAAAAACATTCAGTACTTC.